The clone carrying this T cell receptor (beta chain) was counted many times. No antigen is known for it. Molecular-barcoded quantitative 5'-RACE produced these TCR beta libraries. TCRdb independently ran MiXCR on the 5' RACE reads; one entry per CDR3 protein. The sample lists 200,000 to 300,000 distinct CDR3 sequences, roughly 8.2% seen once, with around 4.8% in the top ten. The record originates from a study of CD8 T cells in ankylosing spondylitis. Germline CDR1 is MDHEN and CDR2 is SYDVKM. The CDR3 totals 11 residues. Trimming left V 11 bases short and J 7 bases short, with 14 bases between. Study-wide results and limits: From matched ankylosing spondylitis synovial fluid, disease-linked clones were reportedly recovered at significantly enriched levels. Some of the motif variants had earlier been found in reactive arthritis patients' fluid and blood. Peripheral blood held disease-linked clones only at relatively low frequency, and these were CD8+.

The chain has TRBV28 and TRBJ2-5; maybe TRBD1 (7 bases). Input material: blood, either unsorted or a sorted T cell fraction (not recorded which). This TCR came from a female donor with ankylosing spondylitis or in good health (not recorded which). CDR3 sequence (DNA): TGTGCCGGCGGGACAGAAGGGACCCAGTACTTC. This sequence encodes CAGGTEGTQYF.